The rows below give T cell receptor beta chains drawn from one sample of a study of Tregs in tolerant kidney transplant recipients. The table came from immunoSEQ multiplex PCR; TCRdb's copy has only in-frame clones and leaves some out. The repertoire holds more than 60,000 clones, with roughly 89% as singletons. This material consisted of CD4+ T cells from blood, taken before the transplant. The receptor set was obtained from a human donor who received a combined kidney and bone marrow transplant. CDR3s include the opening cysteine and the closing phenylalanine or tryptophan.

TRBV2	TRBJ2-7	CASSTGGRLTYEQYF
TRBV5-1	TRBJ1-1	CASSDRSRNTEAFF
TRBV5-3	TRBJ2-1	CAPEGGADNEQFF
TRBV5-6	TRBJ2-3	CASSLFGSRDTQYF
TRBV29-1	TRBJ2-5	CSTWTGGSGTQYF
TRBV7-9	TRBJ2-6	CASSLFSGNSGANVLTF
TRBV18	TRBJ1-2	CASSPEAAGYTF
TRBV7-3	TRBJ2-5	CASSYGTGRETQYF
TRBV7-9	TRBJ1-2	CASSLFQEAYGYTF
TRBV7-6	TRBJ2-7	CASSLEGTGIYEQYF
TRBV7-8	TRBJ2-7	CASSSSWDFHYEQYF
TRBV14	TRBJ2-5	CASSPSGSIKVETQYF
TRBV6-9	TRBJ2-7	CASSYRRGIYEQYF
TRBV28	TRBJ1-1	CASSLWGTVNTEAFF
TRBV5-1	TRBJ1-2	CASSPQGAEGYTF
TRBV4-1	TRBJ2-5	CASSQTGPRTLETQYF
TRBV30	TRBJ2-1	CAWSVGWRTSGSYNEQFF
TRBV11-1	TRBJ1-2	CASSTGQGTNYGYTF
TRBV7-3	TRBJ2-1	CASSPSSGSYNEQFF
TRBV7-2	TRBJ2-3	CASTFWRGSWADTQYF
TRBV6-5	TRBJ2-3	CASSYQLEGTDTQYF
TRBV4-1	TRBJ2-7	CASSQTIAGGLDEQYF
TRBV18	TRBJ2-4	CASSQGQQSAKNIQYF
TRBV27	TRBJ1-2	CASSPDRGKYGYTF
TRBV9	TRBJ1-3	CASSVGQGGNTIYF
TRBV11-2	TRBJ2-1	CASSLALAGGTFF
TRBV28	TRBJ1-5	CASCLPGQPLADQPQHF
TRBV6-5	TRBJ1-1	CASSRDRGTEAFF
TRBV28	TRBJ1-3	CASSSSGWGAGNTIYF
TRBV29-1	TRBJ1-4	CSGTGQGNEKLFF
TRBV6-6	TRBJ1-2	CASSYSKGNYGYTF
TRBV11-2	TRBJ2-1	CASSLGLDNEQFF
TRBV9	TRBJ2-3	CASSARPDRGLSRQYF
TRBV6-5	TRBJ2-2	CASSYSQGGELFF
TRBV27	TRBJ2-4	CATHPRGTSGTTDIQYF
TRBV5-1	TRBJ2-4	CASSPLLAKNIQYF
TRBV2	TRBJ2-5	CASNSGTEETQYF
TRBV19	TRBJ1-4	CASSISGSGEKLFF
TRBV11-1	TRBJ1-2	CASSPRNPQGLYGYTF
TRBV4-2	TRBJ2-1	CASSLQRGPEDEQFF
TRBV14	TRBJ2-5	CASSPWTSAVEETQYF
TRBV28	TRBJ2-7	CASSLAGEEGSYEQYF
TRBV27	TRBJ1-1	CASQTGGLPNTEAFF
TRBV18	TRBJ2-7	CASSPEGIGHEQYF
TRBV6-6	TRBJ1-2	CASSSQGNYGYTF
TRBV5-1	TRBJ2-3	CASSLVVGRGSTDTQYF
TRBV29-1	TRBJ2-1	CSVETLAGINEQFF
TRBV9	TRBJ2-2	CASRGGTSNTGELFF
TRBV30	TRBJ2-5	CAWRGRRGGETQYF
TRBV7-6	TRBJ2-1	CASSSGTQSYNEQFF
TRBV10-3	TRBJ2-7	CAISESATSGSNEQYF
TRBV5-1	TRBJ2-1	CASSLVLGRDYEQFF
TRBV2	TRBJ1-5	CASTREGWQPQHF
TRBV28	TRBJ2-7	CASSIPGTHYEQYF
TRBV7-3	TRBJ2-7	CASSWGGPSYEQYF
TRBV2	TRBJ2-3	CASTPGLAGRQDTQYF
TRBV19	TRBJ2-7	CASSRGSSYEQYF
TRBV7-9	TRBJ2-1	CASSLGLAGLDEQFF
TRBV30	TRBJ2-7	CAWSGGTASYYEQYF
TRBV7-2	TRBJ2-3	CASSGTSGADTQYF